This TCR beta chain was sequenced during a study of blood T cell repertoires in COVID-19. Germline lookup yields CDR1 MDHEN and CDR2 SYDVKM. The V and J ends lost 10 bases and 2 bases, in that order; junction bases with no gene match: 11. The CDR3 has 15 residues. TCRdb's copy holds only in-frame clones and misses some; the assay was immunoSEQ multiplex PCR. There are 180,000 or so clones in the sample; more than 65% occur only once, and 9.5% to 12% lies in the top ten. Sample: PBMCs or T cells enriched from blood (not recorded which). This rearrangement joins TRBV28 to TRBJ2-3, with 8 bases matching TRBD2. The TCR sequence derives from a man over 45 who had recovered from COVID-19. Written as DNA, the CDR3 is TGTGCCACCGAGGGACGGGGGGGTTTCACAGATACGCAGTATTTT. Protein sequence: CATEGRGGFTDTQYF.